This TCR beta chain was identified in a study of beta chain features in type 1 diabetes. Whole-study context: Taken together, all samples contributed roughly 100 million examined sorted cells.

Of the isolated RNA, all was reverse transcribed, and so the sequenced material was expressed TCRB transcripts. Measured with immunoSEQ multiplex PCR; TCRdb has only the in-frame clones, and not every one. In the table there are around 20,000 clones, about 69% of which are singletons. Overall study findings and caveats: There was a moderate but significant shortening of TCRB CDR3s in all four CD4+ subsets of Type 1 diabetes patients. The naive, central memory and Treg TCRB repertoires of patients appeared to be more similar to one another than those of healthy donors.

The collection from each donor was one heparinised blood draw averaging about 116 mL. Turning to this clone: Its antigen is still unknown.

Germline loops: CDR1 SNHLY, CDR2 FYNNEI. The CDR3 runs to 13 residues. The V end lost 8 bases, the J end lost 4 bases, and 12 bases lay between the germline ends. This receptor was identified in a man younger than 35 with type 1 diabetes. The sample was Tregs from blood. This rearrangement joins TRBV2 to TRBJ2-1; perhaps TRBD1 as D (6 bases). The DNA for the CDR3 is TGTGCCAGCCGGCTAGACAGGTACAATGAGCAGTTCTTC. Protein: CASRLDRYNEQFF.